Following are 9 T cell receptor beta chains from one sample sequenced in a study of radiotherapy plus CTLA-4 blockade in lung cancer. Produced via immunoSEQ multiplex PCR; TCRdb's table is partial and in-frame only. The sample has tens of thousands of clones; approximately 86% are singletons. The sequenced sample was peripheral blood, obtained from a patient treated with radiotherapy plus ipilimumab. These receptors came from a human donor with non-small cell lung cancer who had a partial response to radiotherapy plus ipilimumab.

The chain recombines TRBV15 with TRBJ1-1; 8 bases are a match to TRBD1. With V trimmed by 4 bases and J by 5 bases, 6 bases remained unmatched. The CDR3 has 14 residues. Germline V gives CDR1 LNHNV, CDR2 YYDKDF (reference sequence). The CDR3 DNA follows: TGTGCCACCAGCACTAGACAGGGGAGGACTGAAGCTTTCTTT. It is translated as CATSTRQGRTEAFF.

The CDR3 is CAWSVLRSGLATNEKLFF. CDR3 nucleotide sequence: TGTGCCTGGAGTGTACTCCGGTCAGGGCTTGCAACTAATGAAAAACTGTTTTTT. The genes are TRBV30 and TRBJ1-4; D is possibly TRBD1 (5 bases). The germline gives CDR1 GTSNPN, CDR2 SVGIG (reference sequence). With 0 bases removed from V and 0 bases from J, the gap between germline ends came to 17 bases. CDR3 size: 18 residues.

The V and J genes are TRBV11-3 and TRBJ2-1, with 15 bases identical to TRBD2. Germline V gene sequence: CDR1 SGHNT, CDR2 YENEEA. The V segment lost 5 bases and the J segment 5 bases; nucleotides outside the gene matches: 7. CDR3 length: 17 amino acids. The CDR3 DNA reads as TGTGCCAGCAGCCTAGGGGGACTAGCGGGAGGACACAATGAGCAGTTCTTC. Residues: CASSLGGLAGGHNEQFF. Full variable domain (remainder filled in from reference TRBV11-3 and TRBJ2-1): EAGVVQSPRYKIIEKKQPVAFWCNPISGHNTLYWYLQNLGQGPELLIRYENEEAVDDSQLPKDRFSAERLKGVDSTLKIQPAELGDSAVYLCASSLGGLAGGHNEQFFGPGTRLTVL.

This clone came up a few times. This chain links TRBV5-1 with TRBJ1-4; 7 positions match TRBD1. J gave up 3 bases and V 1 base, and 3 bases lay outside the gene matches. This CDR3 has 15 amino acids. CDR1 SGHRS and CDR2 YFSETQ come from the germline V gene. CDR3: CASSLMGQPNEKLFF. The CDR3 DNA sequence: TGCGCCAGCAGCTTGATGGGACAGCCTAATGAAAAACTGTTTTTT.

The rearrangement joins TRBV11-2 to TRBJ2-7; 7 bases line up with TRBD2. The CDR3 totals 18 residues. Germline CDR1 and CDR2: SGHAT and FQNNGV. V was pared by 1 base and J by 1 base, with 13 bases of the junction left unmatched. CDR3 in amino acids: CASSLAGGDKTFSYEQYF. CDR3 sequence (DNA): TGTGCCAGCAGCTTAGCGGGGGGTGACAAGACTTTTTCCTACGAGCAGTACTTC.

The rearrangement joins TRBV6-6 to TRBJ2-1; 11 positions match TRBD2. This CDR3 region has 16 residues. Looked up from germline, CDR1 is MNHNY and CDR2 is SVGAGI (reference sequence). V lost 2 bases to trimming and J lost 9 bases; unmatched junction nucleotides: 9. In nucleotides, the CDR3 is TGTGCCAGCAGTTACGATGGAACTAGCGGGAGAGGTGAGCAGTTCTTC. Translation gives CASSYDGTSGRGEQFF.

This chain connects TRBV28 to TRBJ1-1; D gene uncertain. Looked up from germline, CDR1 is MDHEN and CDR2 is SYDVKM. CDR3 length: 14 residues. V lost 2 bases and J 1 base, leaving 8 bases between the germline ends. The chain's CDR3 is CASSLVQKNTEAFF. The CDR3 DNA reads as TGTGCCAGCAGTTTAGTACAGAAGAACACTGAAGCTTTCTTT.

The CDR3 region is CASSLRRTGDQPQHF. In DNA, the CDR3 is TGTGCCAGCAGCTTAAGGAGGACAGGAGATCAGCCCCAGCATTTT. J is TRBJ1-5 and V is TRBV7-2, with 7 bases that match TRBD1. Trimming took 2 bases from V and 5 from J; bases not matched to a gene: 6. The CDR3 covers 15 residues. Germline CDR1 is SGHTA and CDR2 is FQGNSA.

V and J are TRBV6-5 and TRBJ1-2; a weak D match, TRBD1 (6 bases). The CDR3 length is 13 residues. CDR1 MNHEY and CDR2 SVGAGI come from the germline V gene. V was clipped by 6 bases and J by 2 bases, with 10 bases between them. The CDR3 sequence: CASSRTANYGYTF. CDR3 bases: TGTGCCAGCAGCAGGACAGCGAACTATGGCTACACCTTC.